The present entry profiles one TCR beta chain with its context. Its cognate antigen is unknown. The data were obtained in a study of graft-versus-host responses after intestinal transplantation. Study background: Every one of the recipients received anti-thymocyte globulin induction and afterwards took tacrolimus and steroids for about 3 years. General observations from the study: GvH clones surfaced in recipient marrow, some emerging earlier in ileum or blood. The presence of high graft-versus-host to host-versus-graft clonal ratios in allografts characterized patients with graft-donor T cell macrochimerism.

Assay used: immunoSEQ multiplex PCR; TCRdb lists only in-frame clones, some missing. Here the sample spans approximately 100,000 clones, 85% to 90% being singletons. The CDR3 is 13 residues long. Germline V gene data show CDR1 as MNHEY and CDR2 as SVGAGI. V lost 6 bases and J 0 bases, leaving 9 bases between the germline ends. This chain uses TRBV6-5 with TRBJ2-7; D gene ambiguous. The TCR originated in a human donor who received an intestinal transplant. Sequenced here: unstimulated CD4+ T cells sorted from spleen or lymph node cells, sampled before intestinal transplant. The CDR3 sequence is CASRRRSSYEQYF. Here the CDR3 DNA reads TGTGCCAGCAGGCGGAGAAGCTCCTACGAGCAGTACTTC.